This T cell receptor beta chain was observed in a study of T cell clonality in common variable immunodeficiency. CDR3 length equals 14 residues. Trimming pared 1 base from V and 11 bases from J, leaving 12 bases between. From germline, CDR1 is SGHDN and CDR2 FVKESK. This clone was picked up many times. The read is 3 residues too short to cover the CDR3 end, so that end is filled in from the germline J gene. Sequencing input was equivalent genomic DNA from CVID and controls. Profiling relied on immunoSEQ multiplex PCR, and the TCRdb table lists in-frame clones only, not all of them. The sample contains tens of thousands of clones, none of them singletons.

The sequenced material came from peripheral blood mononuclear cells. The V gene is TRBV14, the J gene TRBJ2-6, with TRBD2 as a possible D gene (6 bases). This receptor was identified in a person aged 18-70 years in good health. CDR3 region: CASSQARGSDVLTF. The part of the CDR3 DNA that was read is TGTGCCAGCAGCCAAGCCCGGGGGAGTGACGTC.